Reported below is one T cell receptor beta chain. This entry belongs to a study of shared clonotypes between healthy human individuals. Researchers ran the assay at a deep level. Produced via immunoSEQ multiplex PCR; TCRdb's table is partial and in-frame only. The table has 2 million to 2.5 million clones, 80% to 95% seen once. Germline values: CDR1 SNHLY, CDR2 FYNNEI. The length of the CDR3 is 14 residues. Trimming pared 4 bases from V and 0 bases from J, leaving 9 bases between. This chain joins TRBV2 and TRBJ1-1, with no clear D. This TCR derives from a man aged 18 to 30 in good health. Some clones in this sample may be carry-over from other donors' samples. Sequenced material: naive CD4+ T cells from PBMCs. Subset noted: CD45RA+ positively selected. The CDR3 DNA reads TGTGCCAGCAGTGTCAAGGAATTGAACACTGAAGCTTTCTTT. Translating gives CASSVKELNTEAFF.